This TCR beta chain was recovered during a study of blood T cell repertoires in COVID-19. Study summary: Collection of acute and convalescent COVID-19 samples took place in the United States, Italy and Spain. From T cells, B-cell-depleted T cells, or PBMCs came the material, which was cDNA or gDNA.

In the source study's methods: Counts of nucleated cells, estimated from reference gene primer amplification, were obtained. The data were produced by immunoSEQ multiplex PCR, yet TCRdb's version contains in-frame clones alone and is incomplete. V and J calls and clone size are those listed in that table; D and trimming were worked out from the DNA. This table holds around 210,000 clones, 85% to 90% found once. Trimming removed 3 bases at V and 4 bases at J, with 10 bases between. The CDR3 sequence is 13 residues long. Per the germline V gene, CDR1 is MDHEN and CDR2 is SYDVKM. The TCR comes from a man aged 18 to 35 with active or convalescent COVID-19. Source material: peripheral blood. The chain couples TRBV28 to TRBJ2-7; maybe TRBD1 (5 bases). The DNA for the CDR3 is TGTGCCAGCAGTTTGGGGCAGGAATACGAGCAGTACTTC. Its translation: CASSLGQEYEQYF.